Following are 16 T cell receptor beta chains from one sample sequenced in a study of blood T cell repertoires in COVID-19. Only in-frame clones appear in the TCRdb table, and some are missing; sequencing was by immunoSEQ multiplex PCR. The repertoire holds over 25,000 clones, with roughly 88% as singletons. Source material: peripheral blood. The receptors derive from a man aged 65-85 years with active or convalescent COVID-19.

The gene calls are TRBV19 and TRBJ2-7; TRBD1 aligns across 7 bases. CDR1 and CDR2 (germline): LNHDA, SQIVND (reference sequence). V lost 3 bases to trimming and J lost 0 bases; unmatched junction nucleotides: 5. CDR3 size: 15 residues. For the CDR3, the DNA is TGTGCCAGTAGTATCAAAGGGACAGACTCCTACGAGCAGTACTTC. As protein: CASSIKGTDSYEQYF.

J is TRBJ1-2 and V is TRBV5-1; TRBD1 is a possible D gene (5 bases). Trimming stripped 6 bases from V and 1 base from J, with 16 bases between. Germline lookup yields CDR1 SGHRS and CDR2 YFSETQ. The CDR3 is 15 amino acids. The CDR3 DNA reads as TGCGCCAGCAAAATAGCACCGACAGTTAACTATGGCTACACCTTC. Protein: CASKIAPTVNYGYTF.

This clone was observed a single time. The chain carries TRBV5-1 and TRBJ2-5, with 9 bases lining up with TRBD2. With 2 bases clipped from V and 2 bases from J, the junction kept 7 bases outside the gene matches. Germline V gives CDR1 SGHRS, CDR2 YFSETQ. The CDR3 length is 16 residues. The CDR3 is CASSFRATSGQETQYF. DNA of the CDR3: TGCGCCAGCAGCTTTCGCGCGACTAGCGGACAAGAGACCCAGTACTTC.

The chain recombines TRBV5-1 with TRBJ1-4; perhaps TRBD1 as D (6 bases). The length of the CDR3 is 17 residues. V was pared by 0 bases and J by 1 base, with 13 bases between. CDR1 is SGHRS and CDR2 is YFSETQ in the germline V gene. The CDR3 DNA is TGCGCCAGCAGCTTGGGTCAGGGGAGTGAAACTAATGAAAAACTGTTTTTT. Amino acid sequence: CASSLGQGSETNEKLFF.

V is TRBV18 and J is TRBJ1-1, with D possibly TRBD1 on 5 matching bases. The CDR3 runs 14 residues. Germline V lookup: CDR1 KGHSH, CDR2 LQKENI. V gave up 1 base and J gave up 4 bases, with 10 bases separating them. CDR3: CASSPQGQLTEAFF. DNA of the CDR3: TGTGCCAGCTCACCACAGGGGCAGCTCACTGAAGCTTTCTTT.

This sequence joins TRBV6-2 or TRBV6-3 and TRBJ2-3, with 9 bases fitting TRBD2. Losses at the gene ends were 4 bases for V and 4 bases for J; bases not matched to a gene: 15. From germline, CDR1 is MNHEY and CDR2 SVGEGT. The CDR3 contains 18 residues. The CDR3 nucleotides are TGTGCCAGCAGTTCCATACTCATAGCGGGAGAACCGGCAGATACGCAGTATTTT. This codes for CASSSILIAGEPADTQYF.

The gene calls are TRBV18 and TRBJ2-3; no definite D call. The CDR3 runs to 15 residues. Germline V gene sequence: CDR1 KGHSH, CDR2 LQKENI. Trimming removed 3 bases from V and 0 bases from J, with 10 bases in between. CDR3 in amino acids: CASSPNGVSTDTQYF. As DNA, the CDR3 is TGTGCCAGCTCACCCAACGGTGTTAGCACAGATACGCAGTATTTT.

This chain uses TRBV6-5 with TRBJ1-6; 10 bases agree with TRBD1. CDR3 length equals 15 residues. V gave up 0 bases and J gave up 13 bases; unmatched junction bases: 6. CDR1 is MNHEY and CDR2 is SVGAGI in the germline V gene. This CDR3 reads CASSYSGTGDFPLHF. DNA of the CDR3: TGTGCCAGCAGTTACTCAGGGACAGGGGATTTCCCCCTCCACTTT.

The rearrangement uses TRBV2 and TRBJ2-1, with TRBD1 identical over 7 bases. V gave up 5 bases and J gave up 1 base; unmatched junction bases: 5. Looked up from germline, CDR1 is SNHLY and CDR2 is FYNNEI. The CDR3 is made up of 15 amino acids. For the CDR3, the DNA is TGTGCCAGCAGTAAACAGGGGAATTCCTACAATGAGCAGTTCTTC. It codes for CASSKQGNSYNEQFF.

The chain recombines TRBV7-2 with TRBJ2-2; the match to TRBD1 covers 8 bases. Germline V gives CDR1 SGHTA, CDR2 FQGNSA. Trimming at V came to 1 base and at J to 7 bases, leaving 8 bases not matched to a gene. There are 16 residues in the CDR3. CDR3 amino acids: CASSLEPGGSGGELFF. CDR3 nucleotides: TGTGCCAGCAGCTTAGAACCAGGGGGCTCGGGCGGGGAGCTGTTTTTT.

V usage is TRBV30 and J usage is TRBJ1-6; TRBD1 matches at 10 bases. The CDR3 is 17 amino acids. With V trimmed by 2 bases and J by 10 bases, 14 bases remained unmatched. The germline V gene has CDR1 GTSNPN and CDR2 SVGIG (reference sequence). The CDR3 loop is CAWSITDRGLLGSPLHF. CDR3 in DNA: TGTGCCTGGAGTATAACAGACAGGGGGCTATTGGGATCACCCCTCCACTTT. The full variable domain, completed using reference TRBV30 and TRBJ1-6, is SQTIHQWPATLVQPVGSPLSLECTVEGTSNPNLYWYRQAAGRGLQLLFYSVGIGQISSEVPQNLSASRPQDRQFILSSKKLLLSDSGFYLCAWSITDRGLLGSPLHFGNGTRLTVT.

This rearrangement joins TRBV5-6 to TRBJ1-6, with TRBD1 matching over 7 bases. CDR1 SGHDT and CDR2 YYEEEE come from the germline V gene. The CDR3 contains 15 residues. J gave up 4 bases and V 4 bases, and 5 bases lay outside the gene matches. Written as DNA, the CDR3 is TGTGCCAGCAGCCCACAGGGGAGGTATAATTCACCCCTCCACTTT. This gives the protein CASSPQGRYNSPLHF.

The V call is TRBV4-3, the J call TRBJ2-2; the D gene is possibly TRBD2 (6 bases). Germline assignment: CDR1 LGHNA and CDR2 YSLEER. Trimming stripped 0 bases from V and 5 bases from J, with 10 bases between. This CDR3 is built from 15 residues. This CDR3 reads CASSQDRLGTGELFF. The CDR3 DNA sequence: TGCGCCAGCAGCCAAGATCGACTAGGGACCGGGGAGCTGTTTTTT.

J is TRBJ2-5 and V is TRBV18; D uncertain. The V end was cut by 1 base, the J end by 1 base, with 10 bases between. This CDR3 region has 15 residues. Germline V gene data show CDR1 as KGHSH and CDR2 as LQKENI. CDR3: CASSPRQTGQETQYF. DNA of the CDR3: TGTGCCAGCTCACCACGCCAGACGGGCCAAGAGACCCAGTACTTC.

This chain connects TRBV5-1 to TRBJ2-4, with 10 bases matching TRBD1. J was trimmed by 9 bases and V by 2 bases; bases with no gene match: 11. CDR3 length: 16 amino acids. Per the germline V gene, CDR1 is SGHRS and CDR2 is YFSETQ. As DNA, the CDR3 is TGCGCCAGCAGCTTCCACCAACCGGGACAGGGGAGCATTCAGTACTTC. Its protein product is CASSFHQPGQGSIQYF.

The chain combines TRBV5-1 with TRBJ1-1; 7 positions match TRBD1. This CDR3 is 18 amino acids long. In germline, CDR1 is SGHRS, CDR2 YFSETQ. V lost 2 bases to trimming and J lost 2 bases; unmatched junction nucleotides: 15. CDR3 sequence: CASSFLGTARAGNTEAFF. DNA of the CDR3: TGCGCCAGCAGCTTCCTCGGGACAGCCCGGGCAGGAAACACTGAAGCTTTCTTT.